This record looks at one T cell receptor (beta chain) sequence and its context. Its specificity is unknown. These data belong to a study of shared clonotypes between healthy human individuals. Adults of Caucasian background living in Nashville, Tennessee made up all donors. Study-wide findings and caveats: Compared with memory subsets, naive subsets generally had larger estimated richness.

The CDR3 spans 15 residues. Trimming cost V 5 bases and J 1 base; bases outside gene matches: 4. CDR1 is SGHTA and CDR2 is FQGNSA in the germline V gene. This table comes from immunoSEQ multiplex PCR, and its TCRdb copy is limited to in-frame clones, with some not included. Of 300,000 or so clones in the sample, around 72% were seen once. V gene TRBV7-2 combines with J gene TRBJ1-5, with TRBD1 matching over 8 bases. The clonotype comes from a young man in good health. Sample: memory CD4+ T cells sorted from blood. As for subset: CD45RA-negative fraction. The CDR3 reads CASSPQGASNQPQHF. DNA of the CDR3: TGTGCCAGCAGCCCCCAGGGGGCGAGCAATCAGCCCCAGCATTTT.